This paragraph reports one T cell receptor beta chain. The data stem from a study of blood T cell repertoires in COVID-19. In terms of age and location, participants ranged from about 18 to 100 years and lived in about 25 US areas. There are 16 residues in the CDR3. Germline V gives CDR1 SGHTA, CDR2 FQGTGA. Losses at the gene ends were 3 bases for V and 6 bases for J; bases not matched to a gene: 3. The method was immunoSEQ multiplex PCR; TCRdb's version includes in-frame clones alone and lacks a portion of them. The sample holds 200,000 or so clones, over 75% seen once. The sequence came from a man aged 25 to 45 in a cohort exposed to, infected with or recovered from COVID-19 (not recorded which). The V and J genes are TRBV7-3 and TRBJ2-1; 15 nucleotides agree with TRBD2. Sequencing input: PBMCs or T cells enriched from blood (not recorded which). The CDR3 DNA sequence: TGTGCCAGCAGCTTTGGACTAGCGGGAGGGGGCAATGAGCAGTTCTTC. It codes for CASSFGLAGGGNEQFF.